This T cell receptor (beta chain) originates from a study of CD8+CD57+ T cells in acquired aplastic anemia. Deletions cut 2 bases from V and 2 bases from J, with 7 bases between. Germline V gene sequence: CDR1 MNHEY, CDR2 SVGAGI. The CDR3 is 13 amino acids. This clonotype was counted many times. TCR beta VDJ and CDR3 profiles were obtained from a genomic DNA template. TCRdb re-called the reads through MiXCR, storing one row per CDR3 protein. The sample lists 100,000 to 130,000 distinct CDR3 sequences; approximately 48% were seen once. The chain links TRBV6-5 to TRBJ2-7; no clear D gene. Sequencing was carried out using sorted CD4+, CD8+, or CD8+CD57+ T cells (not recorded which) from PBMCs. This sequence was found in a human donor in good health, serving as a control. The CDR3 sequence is CASSYGTTYEQYF. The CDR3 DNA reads TGTGCCAGCAGTTACGGTACTACCTACGAGCAGTACTTC.